Listed below are T cell receptor beta chains from one sample, sequenced in a study of blood T cell repertoires in COVID-19. Produced via immunoSEQ multiplex PCR; TCRdb's table is partial and in-frame only. The table records roughly 200,000 clones, 85% to 90% of them present only once. Material: PBMCs or T cells enriched from blood (not recorded which). The source of these receptors is a woman in her thirties or forties in a cohort exposed to, infected with or recovered from COVID-19 (not recorded which). Both conserved end residues are part of each CDR3. The D gene is left open where the match is weak. Where a row states a size, it is once, few, many or the class of an expanded clone; other rows omit it.

cdr3_length	v_call	j_call	clone_size	d_call	cdr3_nt	cdr3_aa
14	TRBV19	TRBJ2-1	medium-sized	.	TGTGCCAGTGGTATAGCTGAGGGGGGGAATGAGCAGTTCTTC	CASGIAEGGNEQFF
15	TRBV6-5	TRBJ1-1	.	TRBD1	TGTGCCAGCAGTTCTCAGGGGGCGGCGAACACTGAAGCTTTCTTT	CASSSQGAANTEAFF
14	TRBV5-4	TRBJ2-7	.	TRBD1	TGTGCCAGCAGCGGACAGGGGGATGCCTACGAGCAGTACTTC	CASSGQGDAYEQYF
19	TRBV24-1	TRBJ2-2	.	TRBD2	TGTGCCACCAGTGATCCAAGCGAGCGGGAGGGCTTGACCACCGGGGAGCTGTTTTTT	CATSDPSEREGLTTGELFF
15	TRBV7-2	TRBJ1-4	.	TRBD1	TGTGCCAGCAGCTTAGTGGGACAGACTAATGAAAAACTGTTTTTT	CASSLVGQTNEKLFF
19	TRBV9	TRBJ2-1	.	TRBD2	TGTGCCAGCAGCGTAGTAGGGACTAGCGCACGAAGCTCCTACAATGAGCAGTTCTTC	CASSVVGTSARSSYNEQFF
18	TRBV13	TRBJ2-1	.	TRBD2	TGTGCCAGCAGCTTAGTGCGGGTTGGGCTAGCGGGGGTACATGAGCAGTTCTTC	CASSLVRVGLAGVHEQFF
15	TRBV6-1	TRBJ2-7	.	.	TGTGCCAGCAGTGAACGGGTAGAGGGTACCTACGAGCAGTACTTC	CASSERVEGTYEQYF
13	TRBV7-9	TRBJ1-1	.	TRBD1	TGTGCCAGCCTACAGGGGGGTATCGCTGAAGCTTTCTTT	CASLQGGIAEAFF
14	TRBV9	TRBJ2-7	.	.	TGTGCCAGCGGTGGAGCACGCTACCGGGACGAGCAGTACTTC	CASGGARYRDEQYF
13	TRBV19	TRBJ1-1	.	TRBD1	TGTGCCAGTAGTCCCCGGACAGGGAGTGAAGCTTTCTTT	CASSPRTGSEAFF
15	TRBV5-1	TRBJ1-3	.	.	TGCGCCAGCAGCTTTACAGGTGACTCTGGAAACACCATATATTTT	CASSFTGDSGNTIYF
14	TRBV5-5	TRBJ1-5	.	.	TGTGCCAGCAGCTTGTGGTCGGGCAATCAGCCCCAGCATTTT	CASSLWSGNQPQHF
16	TRBV7-9	TRBJ1-4	.	.	TGTGCCAGCAGTCCACAATCGACGGGTTCAAGGGAAAAACTGTTTTTT	CASSPQSTGSREKLFF
15	TRBV27	TRBJ2-1	once	TRBD2	TGTGCCAGCAGTTCTAGCGGGAGGGAGGGCAATGAGCAGTTCTTC	CASSSSGREGNEQFF
15	TRBV27	TRBJ2-7	.	TRBD1	TGTGCCAGCAGCCCGAGAGGACAGGGAACCTACGAGCAGTACTTC	CASSPRGQGTYEQYF
12	TRBV27	TRBJ2-2	.	TRBD1	TGTGCCAGCAGTGAGGACAGGGGCAAGATGTTTTTT	CASSEDRGKMFF
15	TRBV4-1	TRBJ2-3	.	.	TGCGCCAGCAGCCAAGTTAGGGAGATCACAGATACGCAGTATTTT	CASSQVREITDTQYF
15	TRBV27	TRBJ2-1	.	TRBD2	TGTGCCAGCACCACTTTAGCGGGGATATACAATGAGCAGTTCTTC	CASTTLAGIYNEQFF
15	TRBV6-2/TRBV6-3	TRBJ1-1	.	.	TGTGCCAGCAGTCCCCAGAGGAGAGTCAGGGTCGAAGCTTTCTTT	CASSPQRRVRVEAFF
14	TRBV10-3	TRBJ2-2	.	TRBD2	TGTGCCATCAGGACTAGCGGGAGCACCGGGGAGCTGTTTTTT	CAIRTSGSTGELFF
18	TRBV7-8	TRBJ2-2	.	TRBD2	TGTGCCAGCAGCTTAGCGAGGACTAGCGGACGGAACACCGGGGAGCTGTTTTTT	CASSLARTSGRNTGELFF
14	TRBV30	TRBJ2-3	.	.	TGTGCCTGGAGTCAGGGGAGAGTCGCAGATACGCAGTATTTT	CAWSQGRVADTQYF
16	TRBV30	TRBJ2-2	.	TRBD2	TGTGCCTGGAGCGGAGCCCGCGGGAGGGGAACCGGGGAGCTGTTTTTT	CAWSGARGRGTGELFF
14	TRBV5-1	TRBJ1-2	.	.	TGCGCCAGCAGCCCCCGTGGGGGCCTCTATGGCTACACCTTC	CASSPRGGLYGYTF
16	TRBV29-1	TRBJ2-3	.	TRBD2	TGCAGCGTTGAAGAGCGGGGGGGCCTCGGCACAGATACGCAGTATTTT	CSVEERGGLGTDTQYF
15	TRBV7-6	TRBJ1-1	.	.	TGTGCCAGCAGCTTAGCGGGGCGGGGGCATGATGAAGCTTTCTTT	CASSLAGRGHDEAFF
12	TRBV29-1	TRBJ1-3	.	TRBD1	TGCAGCTTACGGACAGGCGGCAACACCATATATTTT	CSLRTGGNTIYF
16	TRBV3-1/TRBV3-2	TRBJ2-3	.	.	TGTGCCAGCAGCTATTCCCGAGAATTAATGACAGATACGCAGTATTTT	CASSYSRELMTDTQYF
14	TRBV10-2	TRBJ1-2	.	.	TGCGCCAGCAGTGAGTCGTGGACAGATTATGGCTACACCTTC	CASSESWTDYGYTF
15	TRBV3-1/TRBV3-2	TRBJ1-5	.	.	TGTGCCAGCAGCCAGGGCGCAGGGGGCAATCAGCCCCAGCATTTT	CASSQGAGGNQPQHF
13	TRBV5-8	TRBJ2-2	.	.	TGTGCCAGCAAAAGGGAGACCAACACCGGGGAGCTGTTT	CASKRETNTGELF
16	TRBV6-2/TRBV6-3	TRBJ2-7	many	.	TGTGCCAGCAGTTACTCCCCAGGGGATGGGAGCGACGAGCAGTACTTC	CASSYSPGDGSDEQYF
15	TRBV4-1	TRBJ2-6	.	.	TGCGCCAGCAGCCAACCCTTTCCTGGGGCCAACGTCCTGACTTTC	CASSQPFPGANVLTF
17	TRBV9	TRBJ2-1	.	TRBD2	TGTGCCAGCAGCCAGCAGGGAAGCGGGAGGGCCTTGAATGAGCAGTTCTTC	CASSQQGSGRALNEQFF
19	TRBV2	TRBJ1-6	once	TRBD1	TGTGCCAGCAGTGTAAGACTCAATACCGGGACAGGCCATAATTCACCCCTCCACTTT	CASSVRLNTGTGHNSPLHF
14	TRBV7-6	TRBJ1-1	.	.	TGTGCCAGCAGCTTAAGGGGCATGGGGACTGAAGCTTTCTTT	CASSLRGMGTEAFF
17	TRBV6-1	TRBJ1-3	.	TRBD1	TGTGCCAGCAGTGTAATTAAGGGACAGCCCTCTGGAAACACCATATATTTT	CASSVIKGQPSGNTIYF
13	TRBV6-2/TRBV6-3	TRBJ1-1	.	.	TGTGCCAGCAGTACGGACAGATACACTGAAGCTTTCTTT	CASSTDRYTEAFF
15	TRBV9	TRBJ1-2	.	TRBD1	TGTGCCAGCAGCGGCCTGAGACAGGGCGGCTATGGCTACACCTTC	CASSGLRQGGYGYTF
13	TRBV27	TRBJ2-7	.	TRBD2	TGTGCCAGCAGTTTTGGGAGGGCATACGAGCAGTACTTC	CASSFGRAYEQYF
14	TRBV7-8	TRBJ2-7	.	TRBD1	TGTGCCAGCAGCCAACGACAGGGGAGAAACGAGCAGTACTTC	CASSQRQGRNEQYF
14	TRBV11-2	TRBJ1-1	.	.	TGTGCCAGCAGCCCAGGCCGAATGAACACTGAAGCTTTCTTT	CASSPGRMNTEAFF
16	TRBV5-4	TRBJ2-5	.	TRBD2	TGTGCCAGCAGCCCCGGACTAGCGGGCGGACAAGAGACCCAGTACTTC	CASSPGLAGGQETQYF
16	TRBV11-3	TRBJ2-1	.	TRBD2	TGTGCCAGCAGCTTACGGGCGGGGGAGACGGGAAATGAGCAGTTCTTC	CASSLRAGETGNEQFF
15	TRBV11-3	TRBJ2-1	.	TRBD2	TGTGCCAGCAGCTTTAGCGGGAGTTCCTACAATGAGCAGTTCTTC	CASSFSGSSYNEQFF